This T cell receptor beta chain was captured in a study of tumor-infiltrating lymphocytes in primary liver carcinoma. The wider study: The patients presented with primary liver carcinoma, which was managed through surgical resection. The tumors ranged from roughly 4.2 to 10 cm across and fell within stage T1-T3 N0M0. Sample yields of productive TCRbeta reads, ranging from roughly 3.5 to 7.13 million, were similar across tissue types. Study findings and constraints: The top-250-clone fraction was significantly higher in tumors than in blood (p = 0.039).

The CDR3 consists of 11 residues. Germline V gives CDR1 SGHAT, CDR2 FQNNGV. Unsorted whole blood yielded the blood RNA, and germline DNA was also extracted. With regard to this clonotype: As yet, its antigen is unknown. Lacking the conserved final phenylalanine or tryptophan, this CDR3 likely reflects a read error.

The input was approximately 500 ng total RNA; TCR beta cDNA was made from it with a constant-region primer. Three-round nested multiplex PCR performed with slightly modified ARM-PCR produced the TCR beta libraries. The first two PCR rounds, around 10 cycles each, used TRBV1-TRBV30 forward primers and a C-beta reverse primer. TCRdb fed the multiplex PCR reads into MiXCR, producing one record per CDR3 protein. Among 300,000 to 400,000 distinct CDR3 sequences listed, less than 75% were seen once. V usage is TRBV11-2 and J usage is TRBJ2-1; no definite D call. Sequenced material: peripheral blood. The sequence derives from a man between 40 and 49 years old with primary liver carcinoma and hepatitis B virus infection. The CDR3 DNA sequence: TGTGCCGGCAGCTTTTTGGGTGAGCAGTTCTCC. It codes for CAGSFLGEQFS.